This passage covers 16 T cell receptor beta chains from one sample sequenced in a study of blood T cell repertoires in COVID-19. Using immunoSEQ multiplex PCR, the repertoire was profiled, and TCRdb retains in-frame clones only, with some absent. Of 65,000 to 70,000 clones listed, more than 70% are singletons. What was sequenced was peripheral blood. Source of these receptors: a man between 50 and 59 years old with acute or convalescent COVID-19.

The chain employs TRBV6-1 and TRBJ2-5; 12 nucleotides agree with TRBD2. With 2 bases clipped from V and 3 bases from J, the junction kept 4 bases outside the gene matches. Germline V gene lookup returns CDR1 MNHNS and CDR2 SASEGT. The CDR3 covers 16 residues. CDR3 region: CASSEIGLAGKETQYF. CDR3 DNA: TGTGCCAGCAGTGAAATCGGACTAGCGGGGAAAGAGACCCAGTACTTC.

The J gene is TRBJ1-4, the V gene TRBV5-5; 11 nucleotides match TRBD1. CDR3 length: 16 amino acids. CDR1 SGHKS and CDR2 YYEKEE come from the germline V gene (reference sequence). Trimming took 1 base from V and 8 from J; bases not matched to a gene: 7. The CDR3 spells CASSLSLRDRGEKLFF. Here the CDR3 DNA reads TGTGCCAGCAGCTTGTCACTCCGGGACAGGGGGGAAAAACTGTTTTTT.

This chain joins TRBV10-2 and TRBJ2-7; 8 nucleotides align to TRBD2. This CDR3 is built from 15 residues. V gave up 2 bases and J gave up 3 bases; unmatched junction bases: 6. Germline CDR1 is WSHSY and CDR2 is SAAADI. CDR3 nucleotides: TGCGCCAGCAGTGAGGCGGGACTAGGCAACTACGAGCAGTACTTC. Its protein is CASSEAGLGNYEQYF.

The V and J genes are TRBV12-3 or TRBV12-4 and TRBJ1-1; D perhaps matches TRBD1 (6 bases). The CDR3 has 13 residues. V gave up 7 bases and J gave up 3 bases, with 12 bases separating them. CDR3 region: CASNWGGHTEAFF. The CDR3 coding sequence is TGTGCCAGCAACTGGGGGGGGCACACTGAAGCTTTCTTT.

The genes are TRBV10-3 and TRBJ2-1, with 9 bases matching TRBD2. CDR3 length equals 16 residues. V lost 0 bases and J lost 4; bases outside the gene matches: 4. CDR1 and CDR2 from the germline V gene are ENHRY and SYGVKD. CDR3 sequence (DNA): TGTGCCATCAGTGAGTCGGGACTAGCTCAATACAATGAGCAGTTCTTC. Translated: CAISESGLAQYNEQFF.

This clone was counted between two and nine times. The V gene is TRBV4-2, the J gene TRBJ2-7; tentatively, D is TRBD2 (5 bases). Between the trimmed V and J ends, which lost 4 bases and 2 bases, there was a span of 12 bases. The CDR3 is made up of 14 amino acids. From germline, CDR1 is LGHNA and CDR2 YNFKEQ. The CDR3 coding sequence is TGTGCCAGCAGCCCAGACTATGATGCCTACGAGCAGTACTTC. Amino acid sequence: CASSPDYDAYEQYF.

This sequence joins TRBV6-5 and TRBJ1-1, with a weak D call TRBD1 (6 bases). V was shortened by 6 bases and J by 1 base, with 9 bases between the two germline ends. The germline V gene has CDR1 MNHEY and CDR2 SVGAGI. CDR3 size: 13 residues. The CDR3 sequence: CASRIQGNTEAFF. Written as DNA, the CDR3 is TGTGCCAGCAGAATACAGGGGAACACTGAAGCTTTCTTT.

This CDR3 is CASSLDTGGYTDTQYF. CDR3 coding DNA: TGCGCCAGCAGCTTGGATACGGGGGGATACACAGATACGCAGTATTTT. This chain links TRBV5-1 with TRBJ2-3; 7 nucleotides line up with TRBD2. In germline, CDR1 is SGHRS, CDR2 YFSETQ. The CDR3 contains 16 residues. V was pared by 0 bases and J by 2 bases, with 6 bases of the junction left unmatched.

This sequence joins TRBV11-2 and TRBJ2-3; tentatively, D is TRBD1 (6 bases). This CDR3 is 13 amino acids long. Germline loops: CDR1 SGHAT, CDR2 FQNNGV. Trimming removed 0 bases at V and 9 bases at J, with 10 bases between. The DNA of the CDR3 is TGTGCCAGCAGCTTAGAATTGCAGGGGACGCAGTATTTT. Amino acids: CASSLELQGTQYF.

This rearrangement joins TRBV7-9 to TRBJ2-3, with 7 bases aligning to TRBD2. Germline V lookup: CDR1 SEHNR, CDR2 FQNEAQ (reference sequence). There are 15 residues in the CDR3. V shed 1 base, J shed 5 bases, and the junction held 6 bases outside the gene matches. The CDR3: CASSLGGRAGDTQYF. The CDR3 DNA follows: TGTGCCAGCAGCTTAGGTGGGAGGGCCGGAGATACGCAGTATTTT.

The chain has TRBV11-2 and TRBJ2-2, with D tentatively TRBD2 (6 bases). V lost 3 bases, J lost 6 bases, and 17 bases lay in between. CDR1 SGHAT and CDR2 FQNNGV come from the germline V gene. The CDR3 is 16 amino acids. The CDR3 region is CASSFPAGSDAGELFF. CDR3 coding DNA: TGTGCCAGCAGCTTCCCGGCCGGGAGTGACGCCGGGGAGCTGTTTTTT.

J is TRBJ1-2 and V is TRBV5-4; 8 nucleotides agree with TRBD1. Germline trimming cut 4 bases from V and 3 bases from J; bases unmatched to any gene: 5. CDR1 is SGHNT, CDR2 YYREEE, per germline (reference sequence). CDR3 length: 14 residues. The CDR3, as DNA: TGTGCCAGCAGCCAAACAGGGGGGGACTATGGCTACACCTTC. It yields the protein CASSQTGGDYGYTF.

V and J are TRBV11-3 and TRBJ2-2, with D unclear. V was cut by 5 bases and J by 3 bases, with 13 bases left in between. This CDR3 has 15 amino acids. Germline V gene data show CDR1 as SGHNT and CDR2 as YENEEA. For the CDR3, the DNA is TGTGCCAGCAGCCCACTAATGGTTGACACCGGGGAGCTGTTTTTT. It translates to CASSPLMVDTGELFF.

This chain uses TRBV6-5 with TRBJ1-1; no reliable D call. Germline CDR1 MNHEY, CDR2 SVGAGI. This CDR3 has 13 residues. The germline V and J ends were trimmed by 3 bases and 2 bases, with 7 bases remaining between them. CDR3 in amino acids: CASSYNTNTEAFF. The CDR3 DNA follows: TGTGCCAGCAGTTATAACACAAACACTGAAGCTTTCTTT.

The chain has TRBV30 and TRBJ1-6; no definite D call. This CDR3 has 13 amino acids. V was cut by 0 bases and J by 11 bases, with 11 bases left in between. Germline V gene lookup returns CDR1 GTSNPN and CDR2 SVGIG (reference sequence). The CDR3 reads CAWSVRVGTPLHF. The DNA for the CDR3 is TGTGCCTGGAGTGTACGGGTTGGAACACCCCTCCACTTT.

V gene TRBV30 combines with J gene TRBJ2-5; D uncertain. The CDR3 covers 13 residues. Germline V gene sequence: CDR1 GTSNPN, CDR2 SVGIG (reference sequence). V lost 2 bases and J 2 bases, leaving 9 bases between the germline ends. CDR3 coding DNA: TGTGCCTGGAGTTCCGGAGCGCAAGAGACCCAGTACTTC. Protein: CAWSSGAQETQYF.